Following are 21 T cell receptor beta chains from one sample sequenced in a study of CD8 T cells in Susac syndrome. An amount of RNA that ranged from roughly 0.45 to 1 ug was reverse transcribed with random hexamers. TCRdb re-analysed the immunoSEQ multiplex PCR reads in MiXCR, keeping a single row per CDR3 protein. In the table there are about 180,000 distinct CDR3 sequences, around 94% of which are singletons. Sequencing was done on a sample of CD4+ T cells from PBMCs. The receptors here all came from a human donor with Susac syndrome.

This sequence joins TRBV19 and TRBJ2-2; D remains ambiguous. Germline assignment: CDR1 LNHDA and CDR2 SQIVND (reference sequence). The V gene lost 0 bases and the J gene lost 4 bases, with 15 bases spanning the gap. The CDR3 consists of 17 residues. CDR3 nucleotides: TGTGCCAGTAGTATAGATCGGCTCGCTGCCCTCACCGGGGAGCTGTTTTTT. It codes for CASSIDRLAALTGELFF.

V gene TRBV18 combines with J gene TRBJ1-2, with D perhaps matching TRBD1 (5 bases). Germline values: CDR1 KGHSH, CDR2 LQKENI. V lost 6 bases to trimming and J lost 8 bases, with 16 bases between them. The CDR3 extends over 13 amino acids. The CDR3 spells CASSPGPEEGYTF. CDR3 coding DNA: TGTGCCAGCTCCCCGGGACCCGAGGAAGGCTACACCTTC.

This clonotype came up a few times. This chain links TRBV20-1 with TRBJ1-2, with D unresolved. This CDR3 contains 14 residues. Germline CDR1 DFQATT, CDR2 SNEGSKA (reference sequence). Trimming left V 0 bases short and J 8 bases short, with 16 bases between. The CDR3 here is CSARENGLTWGYTF. The CDR3 coding sequence is TGCAGTGCTAGAGAAAACGGCCTAACTTGGGGCTACACCTTC.

The V and J genes are TRBV6-5 and TRBJ1-2; D gene unclear. V lost 0 bases and J 1 base, leaving 15 bases between the germline ends. The CDR3 consists of 17 residues. CDR1 and CDR2 from the germline V gene are MNHEY and SVGAGI. In DNA form, the CDR3 reads TGTGCCAGCAGTTACTCCGATGGCCAGAAGCGTAACTATGGCTACACCTTC. Translating gives CASSYSDGQKRNYGYTF.

The rearrangement joins TRBV9 to TRBJ2-1; the D gene is possibly TRBD2 (6 bases). The germline gives CDR1 SGDLS, CDR2 YYNGEE. V lost 0 bases to trimming and J lost 0 bases, with 10 bases between them. CDR3 length: 16 residues. The CDR3 here is CASSVGGSGSYNEQFF. The CDR3 DNA follows: TGTGCCAGCAGCGTAGGAGGTAGCGGCTCCTACAATGAGCAGTTCTTC.

Only one count was recorded for this clonotype. The junction departs from the called germline gene at one end, perhaps through a read error. This chain joins TRBV20-1 and TRBJ2-5; 8 bases agree with TRBD2. The CDR3 spans 13 residues. Germline CDR1 and CDR2: DFQATT and SNEGSKA (reference sequence). Here the CDR3 DNA reads TGCAGCTATACGGGACTAGGGAAAGAGATCCAGTACTTC. Its translation: CSYTGLGKEIQYF.

This clonotype appeared a single time. This chain uses TRBV9 with TRBJ2-5, with 9 bases that match TRBD1. There are 15 residues in the CDR3. V lost 0 bases, J lost 2 bases, and 2 bases stayed unmatched. CDR1 and CDR2 (germline): SGDLS, YYNGEE. This CDR3 reads CASSVGDRVQETQYF. CDR3 in DNA: TGTGCCAGCAGCGTAGGGGACAGGGTACAAGAGACCCAGTACTTC.

The J gene is TRBJ2-7, the V gene TRBV25-1; D unresolved. The V gene's germline CDR1 is MGHDK and CDR2 SYGVNS. Between the trimmed V and J ends, which lost 7 bases and 6 bases, there was a span of 10 bases. This CDR3 contains 11 residues. The CDR3 reads CASIGTVEQYF. The CDR3 nucleotides are TGTGCCAGCATTGGAACTGTCGAGCAGTACTTC.

This clonotype has only one observation. The CDR3 region has the DNA TGTGCCAGCTCACCGGGTCGGGGAAGGGACACTGAAGCTTTCTTT. It is translated as CASSPGRGRDTEAFF. The gene calls are TRBV18 and TRBJ1-1, with D unresolved. Germline assignment: CDR1 KGHSH and CDR2 LQKENI. The CDR3 has 15 amino acids. Trimming left V 3 bases short and J 3 bases short, with 14 bases between.

This chain connects TRBV3-1 to TRBJ2-2, with D possibly matching TRBD2 (6 bases). This CDR3 has 16 amino acids. CDR1 and CDR2 (germline): LGHDT, YNNKEL (reference sequence). V lost 1 base to trimming and J lost 3 bases, with 12 bases between them. CDR3 protein: CASSQVGGVDTGELFF. The CDR3 nucleotides are TGTGCCAGCAGCCAAGTTGGAGGGGTAGACACCGGGGAGCTGTTTTTT. Full variable domain (rest looked up from reference TRBV3-1 and TRBJ2-2): DTAVSQTPKYLVTQMGNDKSIKCEQNLGHDTMYWYKQDSKKFLKIMFSYNNKELIINETVPNRFSPKSPDKAHLNLHINSLELGDSAVYFCASSQVGGVDTGELFFGEGSRLTVL.

J is TRBJ2-5 and V is TRBV6-5, with D maybe TRBD1 (5 bases). Germline V CDR1 and CDR2: MNHEY, SVGAGI. This CDR3 comprises 15 residues. The V and J ends lost 2 bases and 5 bases respectively, with 15 bases between them. The CDR3 DNA reads TGTGCCAGCAGTTACCAATCGGCAGGGTCGGAGACCCAGTACTTC. Its protein is CASSYQSAGSETQYF.

V gene TRBV5-1 combines with J gene TRBJ2-3; the match to TRBD1 covers 7 bases. CDR1 and CDR2 (germline): SGHRS, YFSETQ. This CDR3 is built from 17 residues. Losses at the gene ends were 3 bases for V and 1 base for J; bases not matched to a gene: 11. This CDR3 reads CASSWKGGRGGTDTQYF. The CDR3 bases are TGCGCCAGCAGCTGGAAAGGGGGCCGGGGCGGCACAGATACGCAGTATTTT.

The rearrangement links TRBV9 to TRBJ1-2, with a weak D call TRBD1 (5 bases). Germline V gene sequence: CDR1 SGDLS, CDR2 YYNGEE. The CDR3 extends over 14 amino acids. The V and J ends lost 3 bases and 5 bases respectively, with 14 bases between them. The CDR3 here is CASSASTGFYGYTF. The CDR3 bases are TGTGCCAGCAGCGCATCTACAGGATTTTATGGCTACACCTTC.

This clonotype was seen once. The chain joins TRBV5-4 to TRBJ1-1; no firm D call. Looked up from germline, CDR1 is SGHNT and CDR2 is YYREEE (reference sequence). This CDR3 is 15 amino acids long. Trimming pared 0 bases from V and 1 base from J, leaving 10 bases between. The CDR3 bases are TGTGCCAGCAGCTTGGCACATGTCCCGAACACTGAAGCTTTCTTT. Translated, it gives CASSLAHVPNTEAFF.

The V and J genes are TRBV5-1 and TRBJ2-3, with D unresolved. V was clipped by 6 bases and J by 4 bases, with 12 bases between them. Germline CDR1 and CDR2: SGHRS and YFSETQ. This CDR3 spans 13 amino acids. The DNA of the CDR3 is TGCGCCAGCAAGCAAGCATTGGCAGATACGCAGTATTTT. This encodes CASKQALADTQYF.

The chain uses TRBV6-1 and TRBJ1-5, with 8 bases that match TRBD1. In germline, CDR1 is MNHNS, CDR2 SASEGT. The CDR3 consists of 14 residues. V was clipped by 5 bases and J by 4 bases; unmatched bases: 4. The CDR3 loop is CASSTRQGNQPQHF. DNA for the CDR3: TGTGCCAGCAGTACCAGACAGGGGAATCAGCCCCAGCATTTT.

The V and J genes are TRBV5-1 and TRBJ2-7, with 8 nucleotides matching TRBD1. This CDR3 has 16 amino acids. V dropped 4 bases and J dropped 2; count of bases not matched to a gene: 11. CDR1 SGHRS and CDR2 YFSETQ come from the germline V gene. The CDR3 DNA sequence: TGCGCCAGCAGCCCGGGCCGTGACAGGGGAGCCTACGAGCAGTACTTC. Amino acids: CASSPGRDRGAYEQYF.

A single count supports this clonotype. The junction shows a germline mismatch at one end, possibly a read error. V and J are TRBV18 and TRBJ2-5; D not resolved. This CDR3 spans 14 amino acids. Germline CDR1 KGHSH, CDR2 LQKENI. Here the CDR3 reads CASSPTGVQETQHF. CDR3 sequence (DNA): TGTGCCAGCTCACCCACGGGCGTCCAAGAGACCCAGCACTTC.

This clonotype was counted once. The chain has TRBV11-2 and TRBJ2-7, with D unclear. V shed 0 bases and J shed 3 bases, with 12 bases lying between them. The germline V gene encodes CDR1 SGHAT and CDR2 FQNNGV. This CDR3 contains 15 residues. CDR3 residues: CASSLESGRLYEQYF. In nucleotides, the CDR3 is TGTGCCAGCAGCTTAGAATCTGGCAGGCTCTACGAGCAGTACTTC.

J is TRBJ1-6 and V is TRBV28, with D perhaps matching TRBD1 (5 bases). Between the trimmed V and J ends, which lost 6 bases and 9 bases, there was a span of 21 bases. CDR3 length equals 16 residues. Germline V lookup: CDR1 MDHEN, CDR2 SYDVKM. The CDR3 nucleotides are TGTGCCAGCAGAACCGCGGCGCCCGGAAGGGGTTCACCCCTCCACTTT. Its protein product is CASRTAAPGRGSPLHF.

The chain is built from TRBV7-8 and TRBJ2-2; D uncertain. The germline V gene encodes CDR1 SGHVS and CDR2 FQNEAQ. This CDR3 is built from 15 residues. The V gene lost 0 bases and the J gene lost 3 bases, with 8 bases spanning the gap. CDR3 DNA: TGTGCCAGCAGCTTAGCTGACTTCTACACCGGGGAGCTGTTTTTT. It codes for CASSLADFYTGELFF.